The 8 T cell receptor beta chains listed next were all sequenced from one sample in a study of spatial heterogeneity in lung cancer. TCRdb passed the 5' RACE reads through MiXCR, listing each CDR3 protein once. This table holds under 75,000 distinct CDR3 sequences, around 9.3% found once. Sample time point: blood at routine non-recurrence follow-up after resection. Specimen: PBMCs, collected at follow-up. These receptor sequences come from a female donor with early-stage non-small cell lung cancer.

This clonotype was counted ten times or more. This rearrangement joins TRBV5-4 to TRBJ2-3; no firm D call. This CDR3 region has 17 residues. V shed 0 bases and J shed 5 bases, with 19 bases lying between them. Germline V CDR1 and CDR2: SGHNT, YYREEE (reference sequence). As DNA, the CDR3 is TGTGCCAGCAGCTTGGTGCCCGACCGTTCGATGGGAGATACGCAGTATTTT. It codes for CASSLVPDRSMGDTQYF. The whole variable domain, remainder taken from reference TRBV5-4 and TRBJ2-3, is ETGVTQSPTHLIKTRGQQVTLRCSSQSGHNTVSWYQQALGQGPQFIFQYYREEENGRGNFPPRFSGLQFPNYSSELNVNALELDDSALYLCASSLVPDRSMGDTQYFGPGTRLTVL.

This clonotype was observed many times. This chain joins TRBV24-1 and TRBJ2-6; D possibly corresponds to TRBD1 (7 bases). The CDR3 is made up of 15 amino acids. Germline CDR1 and CDR2: KGHDR and SFDVKD. Trimming removed 10 bases at V and 2 bases at J, with 14 bases between. The DNA of the CDR3 is TGTGCCACACAGGGGAGGCAGGCTGGGGCCAACGTCCTGACTTTC. Protein sequence: CATQGRQAGANVLTF.

This chain joins TRBV6-5 and TRBJ1-1, with D hard to call. This CDR3 region has 15 residues. The V end lost 2 bases, the J end lost 2 bases, and 12 bases lay between the germline ends. The V gene's germline CDR1 is MNHEY and CDR2 SVGAGI. The CDR3 reads CASSYPRRGNTEAFF. The CDR3 coding sequence is TGTGCCAGCAGTTACCCGCGGCGGGGTAACACTGAAGCTTTCTTT.

The chain joins TRBV7-3 to TRBJ2-1, with TRBD1 matching over 7 bases. The CDR3 extends over 14 amino acids. The V gene end was trimmed by 5 bases and the J gene end by 5 bases; junction bases not matched to a gene: 6. Germline CDR1 is SGHTA and CDR2 is FQGTGA. CDR3 region: CASSQGEVNNEQFF. DNA for the CDR3: TGTGCCAGCAGCCAGGGGGAAGTAAACAATGAGCAGTTCTTC.

The chain joins TRBV7-3 to TRBJ2-1; TRBD1 matches at 8 bases. V gave up 5 bases and J gave up 4 bases; unmatched junction bases: 10. The CDR3 covers 16 residues. The germline V gene encodes CDR1 SGHTA and CDR2 FQGTGA. The CDR3 DNA is TGTGCCAGCAGCCCAAATCCGGGACAGGCTTACAATGAGCAGTTCTTC. Amino acids: CASSPNPGQAYNEQFF.

The chain recombines TRBV20-1 with TRBJ2-7; TRBD2 agrees at 8 bases. J lost 1 base, V lost 5 bases, and 4 bases had no gene match. This CDR3 spans 13 amino acids. Germline lookup yields CDR1 DFQATT and CDR2 SNEGSKA (reference sequence). CDR3 loop: CSALGGRSYEQYF. CDR3 DNA sequence: TGCAGTGCTTTGGGCGGGAGGTCCTACGAGCAGTACTTC.

This clonotype came up once. A much larger clonotype is one base distant, so this may be a read error. In DNA form, the CDR3 reads TGTGCCAGCGATGAGCAGTTCTTC. Its translation is CASDEQFF. The chain is built from TRBV7-9 and TRBJ2-1; no reliable D call. The ends were cut back, 8 bases at V and 8 bases at J, with 1 base in the middle. The CDR3 extends over 8 amino acids. The germline V gene has CDR1 SEHNR and CDR2 FQNEAQ (reference sequence).

This clonotype was recorded many times. The chain links TRBV30 to TRBJ1-6; D remains unclear. Germline assignment: CDR1 GTSNPN and CDR2 SVGIG (reference sequence). The ends were cut back, 2 bases at V and 8 bases at J, with 7 bases in the middle. The CDR3 spans 12 residues. CDR3 region: CAWSPLDSPLHF. The CDR3 DNA is TGTGCCTGGAGTCCTCTGGATTCACCCCTCCACTTT. Filled out from reference TRBV30 and TRBJ1-6, the complete variable domain reads SQTIHQWPATLVQPVGSPLSLECTVEGTSNPNLYWYRQAAGRGLQLLFYSVGIGQISSEVPQNLSASRPQDRQFILSSKKLLLSDSGFYLCAWSPLDSPLHFGNGTRLTVT.